Listed here is a single TCR beta chain. This clonotype was seen only a few times. The antigen this receptor binds is unknown. There are no base qualities to consult, and no much larger clone falls within one base. This sample is drawn from a study of T-cell reconstitution after alpha-beta-depleted transplantation in children (TCRdb year 2016). Regarding the study in general: Using TCR repertoire profiling, the study followed T-cell immune reconstitution in a quantitative way in children after TCRalphabeta/CD19-depleted allogeneic hematopoietic cell transplantation.

Preparation of the library involved PCR. TCRdb names Illumina HiSeq 2500 as the instrument used. Molecular barcoding was employed in the preparation of TCR libraries, with unique molecular identifiers being used to normalize TCRbeta repertoire quantification. TCRdb reprocessed the public reads (quality trimming at Q25 with fastp, clone calling with MiXCR) and kept in-frame beta chains. Rows are unified per CDR3 protein, each entry keeping the most common DNA and genes. This sample gives over 550,000 distinct CDR3 sequences in total; roughly 10% of them show up just once. Together, the top ten hold less than 5% of the sample. V has 5 bases trimmed and J has 1 base trimmed; junction bases matching no gene number 9. The germline V gene provides CDR1 SGHAT and CDR2 FQNNGV. The CDR3 runs 17 amino acids, cysteine and phenylalanine included. The only DNA kept is the CDR3, 51 bases in frame from the first base.

This TCR derives from a human donor who donated a stem cell graft to a child with acute myeloid leukemia. The rearranged chain carries TRBV11-2 and TRBJ2-1; TRBD2 agrees with 9 junctional bases. Material: PBMCs from the stem cell graft donor, obtained from the stem cell graft. The bases are TGTGCCAGCAGCCCCTTTAGCGGGAGTTCGTCCTACAATGAGCAGTTCTTC. It is translated as CASSPFSGSSSYNEQFF.